Listed below are T cell receptor beta chains from one sample, sequenced in a study of blood T cell repertoires in COVID-19. Produced via immunoSEQ multiplex PCR; TCRdb's table is partial and in-frame only. The data contain 170,000 or so clones, approximately 90% of them singletons. The sequencing input was peripheral blood. These receptors were taken from a man aged 18 to 29 who had recovered from COVID-19. Each CDR3 is given with its conserved first and last residue. Fields, in order: CDR3 protein, V gene, J gene.

CASSVGRDFPTGNTIYF,TRBV9,TRBJ1-3
CASSPHRNSNQPQHF,TRBV6-5,TRBJ1-5
CASSPDRVGQPQHF,TRBV3-1/TRBV3-2,TRBJ1-5
CASSAGTGPGGYTF,TRBV9,TRBJ1-2
CASSSGTGDSNQPQHF,TRBV5-8,TRBJ1-5
CASSTRTSGRAFGNEQFF,TRBV9,TRBJ2-1
CASSLRGDGSNQPQHF,TRBV4-1,TRBJ1-5
CASSEKDRGLGNTIYF,TRBV2,TRBJ1-3
CASSYFGTSGVSNTGELFF,TRBV6-2/TRBV6-3,TRBJ2-2
CASSYRPPRAEAFF,TRBV6-2/TRBV6-3,TRBJ1-1
CASSYLTGYGTDTQYF,TRBV6-2/TRBV6-3,TRBJ2-3
CASSIDLWGADTQYF,TRBV19,TRBJ2-3
CASSLGETGSPYEQYF,TRBV11-2,TRBJ2-7
CASRTLAGGPDEQYF,TRBV2,TRBJ2-7